This TCR beta chain was sequenced in a study of Ad26.COV2.S vaccination and SARS-CoV-2 variants. About this clone itself: Its antigen is unknown.

The treatment was: 19 received Ad26.COV2.S at low or high dose, single or two shots; 5 received placebo; per-sample allocation not given. The investigators took samples on day 63 after the first vaccine or placebo injection. V was cut by 3 bases and J by 3 bases, with 13 bases left in between. The CDR3 loop spans 14 amino acids. Germline lookup yields CDR1 SGHRS and CDR2 YFSETQ. Regarding the study as a whole: A substantial breadth of spike-specific CD8+ and CD4+ T cell responses after vaccination has been reported. The TCR breadth and depth analyses may have produced an underestimate of total T cell responses.

Some clones are missing from TCRdb's copy, which holds only in-frame ones; the method was immunoSEQ multiplex PCR. The data contain some 320,000 clones, 85% of them seen just once; the ten biggest clones take up 2% to 2.5%. The gene calls are TRBV5-1 and TRBJ2-7, with a possible D match to TRBD1 (6 bases). The sequence was obtained from a person between 18 and 65 years old who received the Ad26.COV2.S COVID-19 vaccine or a placebo. This specimen was peripheral blood, taken in a trial of Ad26.COV2.S vaccine versus placebo. The CDR3 coding sequence is TGCGCCAGCAGCTCACTCACGGACAGCTACGAGCAGTACTTC. Its protein is CASSSLTDSYEQYF.